The T cell receptor beta chain under discussion was sequenced for a study of cytomegalovirus exposure and HLA in healthy donors (dated 2017 in TCRdb). As for the study more broadly: According to a later analysis, one platform produced both the 110 or so validation repertoires and the roughly 640 repertoires of the first cohort. The study aimed to test whether signatures of past pathogen exposure could be identified by cataloging public T cell receptors. Along with the approximately 700-subject first cohort, a separate validation cohort of about 110 different subjects was used. The study combined high-throughput TCR immunosequencing, statistical association of individual TCRs with disease status, and machine learning to predict cytomegalovirus infection status. What the study reported, not specific to this receptor: Cytomegalovirus status was reported to be diagnosed by the classifier with high specificity and sensitivity in both the original and validation cohorts. Most TCR sequences were seen in very few donors, while some public TCRs were found in many individuals. The authors suggested that the approach could potentially be extended to other disease states and immunological phenotypes. In vitro tests confirmed that a few of the cytomegalovirus-associated TCR beta chains recognize cytomegalovirus antigens. Of the cluster scores, approximately 95% were above 0 in a later analysis, which found that TCRs clustered in the first cohort also tended to co-occur in the 120 or so validation repertoires. In the study, 150 to 200 TCR beta chains were listed as associated with cytomegalovirus. All 130 or so repertoires were used to score co-occurrence in the validation cohort in a later analysis, because that analysis had no HLA typing for the cohort.

At the junction V is shortened by 4 bases and J by 4 bases, with 22 bases in between. From cysteine to phenylalanine, the CDR3 is 17 amino acids long. The DNA shown is the 51-base CDR3, in frame from base 1. From a lookup of the germline V gene, CDR1 and CDR2 are KGHSH and LQKENI. The donors belonged to the validation cohort of over a hundred subjects, which was separate from the roughly 700-subject first cohort. The table lists this clone with a count of one. The antigen it recognizes is unknown. No much larger clonotype is one base removed from it; base qualities were not supplied. The library was obtained by the immunoSEQ multiplex PCR assay. The study's own analysis went as follows. A statistical classification framework was developed to diagnose cytomegalovirus status using the catalog of TCR beta chain sequences. Held by TCRdb, this immuneACCESS table contains in-frame sequences only and omits some clones. Under half of the omission traces to an unresolved V gene where checked; the cause of the rest is unknown. V and J calls and clone size are those listed in that table; D and trimming were worked out from the DNA. This sample has 140,000 or so clones in its table, and 80% to 90% of those were observed once. The ten largest clonotypes hold 4.5% to 5.5% of the sample.

The TCR was taken from a young man in good health and CMV-seropositive. The chain employs TRBV18 and TRBJ1-2; tentative D gene TRBD1, with 5 bases matching. The material sequenced was PBMCs. The DNA is as follows: TGTGCCAGCTCACGACCCGGGACTGTACAACTAGGCTATGGCTACACCTTC. Translated, this gives CASSRPGTVQLGYGYTF.